Listed below are T cell receptor beta chains from one sample, sequenced in a study of T-cell memory formation after mild COVID-19. TCRdb redid the calling of the 5' RACE reads with MiXCR, one entry per CDR3 protein. The table lists 350,000 to 400,000 distinct CDR3 sequences, more than 20% of them singletons. The sample consisted of PBMCs or a T cell subset sorted from them (not recorded which). The source is an adult woman who had mild COVID-19 (a few samples of this study predate the infection). Cell type and time point are not known. Each CDR3 is given with its conserved first and last residue. Each record gives: V gene, J gene, CDR3 protein.

v_call: TRBV7-9; j_call: TRBJ2-1; cdr3_aa: CASSKTTQGPEQFF
v_call: TRBV7-2; j_call: TRBJ2-5; cdr3_aa: CASSEGGFIETQYF
v_call: TRBV7-8; j_call: TRBJ2-3; cdr3_aa: CASSSPGSTDTQYF
v_call: TRBV27; j_call: TRBJ1-6; cdr3_aa: CASRNNSPLHF
v_call: TRBV12-3/TRBV12-4; j_call: TRBJ1-1; cdr3_aa: CASSFGITEAFF
v_call: TRBV12-3/TRBV12-4; j_call: TRBJ1-2; cdr3_aa: CDSSSSYGYTF
v_call: TRBV6-2/TRBV6-3; j_call: TRBJ1-1; cdr3_aa: CASSYPLTDYRLEAFF
v_call: TRBV7-2; j_call: TRBJ2-5; cdr3_aa: CASSLPGLAGGQETQYF
v_call: TRBV9; j_call: TRBJ1-2; cdr3_aa: CASSPLLDSLYGYTF
v_call: TRBV5-4; j_call: TRBJ2-3; cdr3_aa: CASSPGTGVPLRTDTQYF
v_call: TRBV6-1; j_call: TRBJ2-7; cdr3_aa: CASSLNIGGYYEQYF
v_call: TRBV27; j_call: TRBJ1-1; cdr3_aa: CASSFRSGTRKRPPEAFF
v_call: TRBV21-1; j_call: TRBJ2-5; cdr3_aa: CASSKEGRGTSSQETQYF
v_call: TRBV12-3/TRBV12-4; j_call: TRBJ1-2; cdr3_aa: CASSVGLYGYTF
v_call: TRBV5-6; j_call: TRBJ2-3; cdr3_aa: CASSLSGPTQYF
v_call: TRBV27; j_call: TRBJ1-5; cdr3_aa: CASSLTRGVDPQHF
v_call: TRBV6-2/TRBV6-3; j_call: TRBJ1-2; cdr3_aa: CASSYRDNYGYTF
v_call: TRBV10-3; j_call: TRBJ2-1; cdr3_aa: CAISPAPLPNEQFF
v_call: TRBV12-3/TRBV12-4; j_call: TRBJ1-5; cdr3_aa: CASRPGGGGGQPQHF
v_call: TRBV29-1; j_call: TRBJ1-1; cdr3_aa: CSVEGGFRLGTEAFF